Below, 24 T cell receptor beta chains from the same sample are listed, as sequenced in a study of Graves' ophthalmopathy and Graves' hyperthyroidism. RNA transcripts served as template for amplifying TCR beta CDR3 sequences. First-round RT-PCR relied on HTBI primers, and a second-round multiplex PCR came next. A single record per CDR3 protein comes from TCRdb applying MiXCR to the multiplex PCR reads. The data hold some 380,000 distinct CDR3 sequences, with 15% observed a single time. Specimen: peripheral blood. These TCRs come from a woman between 18 and 29 years old with stable Graves' hyperthyroidism.

The chain couples TRBV14 to TRBJ2-2; D could derive from TRBD1 or TRBD2 (5 bases each). CDR3 length: 17 amino acids. Germline CDR1 and CDR2: SGHDN and FVKESK. The V end was cut by 2 bases, the J end by 4 bases, with 17 bases between. In nucleotides, the CDR3 is TGTGCCAGCAGCCAACTGACCGGGACGGCAACCACCGGGGAGCTGTTTTTT. This codes for CASSQLTGTATTGELFF.

This clonotype was observed a few times. The genes are TRBV19 and TRBJ1-3, with D tentatively TRBD1 (5 bases). This CDR3 spans 17 amino acids. Trimming stripped 5 bases from V and 1 base from J, with 18 bases between. Germline V gene data show CDR1 as LNHDA and CDR2 as SQIVND (reference sequence). The CDR3 sequence: CASSSAGLMGSGNTIYF. The CDR3 DNA reads TGTGCCAGTAGTTCAGCGGGACTTATGGGTTCTGGAAACACCATATATTTT.

The table lists this clonotype with many counts. The rearrangement uses TRBV6-2 or TRBV6-3 and TRBJ2-5; tentatively, D is TRBD1 (6 bases). With 7 bases removed from V and 7 bases from J, the gap between germline ends came to 19 bases. CDR3 length equals 14 residues. In germline, CDR1 is MNHEY, CDR2 SVGEGT. The CDR3 spells CASTPWDMTRTQYF. CDR3 nucleotide sequence: TGTGCCAGCACCCCATGGGACATGACGCGGACCCAGTACTTC.

This clonotype has a handful of counts. V is TRBV19 and J is TRBJ1-6; D gene unclear. The CDR3 spans 12 residues. V was trimmed by 8 bases and J by 0 bases, leaving 2 bases between them. CDR1 LNHDA and CDR2 SQIVND come from the germline V gene (reference sequence). The CDR3 spells CASGSYNSPLHF. For the CDR3, the DNA is TGTGCCAGTGGCTCCTATAATTCACCCCTCCACTTT.

This clonotype was detected ten times or more. This rearrangement joins TRBV11-3 to TRBJ2-5; 8 nucleotides match TRBD2. Trimming took 7 bases from V and 3 from J; bases not matched to a gene: 4. Germline assignment: CDR1 SGHNT and CDR2 YENEEA. The CDR3 has 13 residues. CDR3 amino acids: CASTGGGKETQYF. CDR3 sequence (DNA): TGTGCCAGCACGGGCGGGGGGAAAGAGACCCAGTACTTC.

This clonotype has a single count. The chain links TRBV27 to TRBJ1-2, with 10 bases matching TRBD1. The trim removed 5 bases at V and 8 bases at J, leaving 8 bases unmatched. The CDR3 spans 14 residues. Germline loops: CDR1 MNHEY, CDR2 SMNVEV (reference sequence). The CDR3: CASSRLGTGDGYTF. The CDR3 region has the DNA TGTGCCAGCAGTCGTCTTGGGACAGGGGACGGCTACACCTTC.

The rearrangement uses TRBV7-2 and TRBJ2-7, with 8 bases that match TRBD2. Per germline, CDR1 SGHTA and CDR2 FQGNSA. V trimming: 6 bases; J trimming: 0 bases; junction bases outside the gene matches: 4. The CDR3 runs 14 residues. The CDR3 DNA reads TGTGCCAGCAGGCCCACTAGCGGCTCCTACGAGCAGTACTTC. Translation: CASRPTSGSYEQYF. The full variable domain, its missing parts supplied by reference TRBV7-2 and TRBJ2-7, is GAGVSQSPSNKVTEKGKDVELRCDPISGHTALYWYRQSLGQGLEFLIYFQGNSAPDKSGLPSDRFSAERTGGSVSTLTIQRTQQEDSAVYLCASRPTSGSYEQYFGPGTRLTVT.

This clonotype was seen repeatedly, ten times or more. V usage is TRBV11-2 and J usage is TRBJ1-1, with TRBD1 matching over 9 bases. Germline loops: CDR1 SGHAT, CDR2 FQNNGV. J lost 10 bases, V lost 5 bases, and 8 bases had no gene match. CDR3 length: 13 amino acids. CDR3 sequence reads: CASSSTQGAVAFF. The DNA for the CDR3 is TGTGCCAGCAGCAGTACACAGGGGGCTGTAGCTTTCTTT.

This clonotype was recorded many times. The chain has TRBV12-3 or TRBV12-4 and TRBJ1-1; D is uncertain. CDR3 length: 13 amino acids. V was trimmed by 2 bases and J by 4 bases, leaving 8 bases between them. The CDR3: CASSLTDTTEAFF. CDR3 coding DNA: TGTGCCAGCAGTTTAACAGATACCACTGAAGCTTTCTTT.

This clonotype was detected many times. V and J are TRBV6-5 and TRBJ1-1; possible D gene TRBD1, 5 bases. Per germline, CDR1 MNHEY and CDR2 SVGAGI. The CDR3 contains 14 residues. V lost 6 bases to trimming and J lost 2 bases, with 13 bases between them. The chain's CDR3 is CASRGGVTNTEAFF. The CDR3 nucleotides are TGTGCCAGCAGGGGGGGGGTAACCAACACTGAAGCTTTCTTT.

Many counts were recorded for this clonotype. The rearrangement uses TRBV19 and TRBJ2-2; D is unresolved. V lost 0 bases, J lost 7 bases, and 6 bases lay in between. The germline gives CDR1 LNHDA, CDR2 SQIVND (reference sequence). There are 13 residues in the CDR3. Here the CDR3 DNA reads TGTGCCAGTAGTATAGATCTGGTCGGGGAGCTGTTTTTT. It translates to CASSIDLVGELFF.

This clonotype showed up many times. The chain recombines TRBV12-3 or TRBV12-4 with TRBJ1-1, with TRBD1 identical over 8 bases. V was pared by 5 bases and J by 6 bases, with 11 bases of the junction left unmatched. The CDR3 has 15 residues. The CDR3 DNA reads as TGTGCCAGCAGTACCCTACAGGGGGAAAGGGCTGAAGCTTTCTTT. Translation gives CASSTLQGERAEAFF.

This clonotype was seen at least ten times. This chain links TRBV5-6 with TRBJ1-5; 11 bases align to TRBD1. The V gene end was trimmed by 4 bases and the J gene end by 8 bases; junction bases not matched to a gene: 11. Looked up from germline, CDR1 is SGHDT and CDR2 is YYEEEE. This CDR3 has 16 residues. CDR3 nucleotide sequence: TGTGCCAGCAGCGTCTCCGGGACAGGGGGAGGAAAGCCCCAGCATTTT. Encoded protein: CASSVSGTGGGKPQHF.

This clonotype came up many times. V and J are TRBV28 and TRBJ1-1, with D uncertain. The CDR3 loop spans 14 amino acids. Germline CDR1 reads MDHEN; CDR2 reads SYDVKM. Between the trimmed V and J ends, which lost 5 bases and 3 bases, there was a span of 13 bases. The CDR3 DNA is TGTGCCAGCAGTCCCCCGAGGGCGTACACTGAAGCTTTCTTT. Protein sequence: CASSPPRAYTEAFF.

This clonotype appeared a few times. This chain joins TRBV9 and TRBJ1-2, with a tentative D call TRBD1 (6 bases). The V gene lost 3 bases and the J gene lost 3 bases, with 15 bases spanning the gap. From germline, CDR1 is SGDLS and CDR2 YYNGEE. The CDR3 has 15 amino acids. The CDR3 DNA is TGTGCCAGCAGCGCGGGACAACATTTATACTATGGCTACACCTTC. It specifies CASSAGQHLYYGYTF.

This clonotype was seen at least ten times. The chain employs TRBV2 and TRBJ2-7; a possible D gene is TRBD2 (6 bases). The ends were cut back, 7 bases at V and 0 bases at J, with 13 bases in the middle. Per germline, CDR1 SNHLY and CDR2 FYNNEI. CDR3 length: 14 residues. CDR3 nucleotides: TGTGCCAGCACGGTAGACGGGAGCTCCTACGAGCAGTACTTC. Translated: CASTVDGSSYEQYF.

The table lists this clonotype with a few counts. This sequence joins TRBV7-6 and TRBJ1-3; no clear D gene. The CDR3 is made up of 16 amino acids. Looked up from germline, CDR1 is SGHVS and CDR2 is FNYEAQ. V shed 2 bases and J shed 0 bases, with 11 bases lying between them. The CDR3 DNA follows: TGTGCCAGCAGCTTATCTCTGCGGACCTCTGGAAACACCATATATTTT. This encodes CASSLSLRTSGNTIYF.

This clonotype showed up many times. The rearrangement joins TRBV11-2 to TRBJ2-5, with TRBD1 identical over 7 bases. The DNA end lines up better with TRBJ2-4; the J call may be wrong. The length of the CDR3 is 15 residues. Germline-derived CDR1 and CDR2 are SGHAT and FQNNGV. CDR3 bases: TGTGCCAGCAGCTTACTCCGGGACAGAGGAAACATTCAGTACTTC. Translating it yields CASSLLRDRGNIQYF.

This clonotype was counted ten times or more. The V gene is TRBV19, the J gene TRBJ1-1; no definite D call. Germline V gives CDR1 LNHDA, CDR2 SQIVND (reference sequence). The CDR3 loop spans 14 amino acids. V lost 3 bases to trimming and J lost 1 base, with 9 bases between them. The CDR3 DNA reads TGTGCCAGTAGTATGAGGAGGGCGAACACTGAAGCTTTCTTT. Protein sequence: CASSMRRANTEAFF. The full variable domain, in which reference TRBV19 and TRBJ1-1 provide the parts outside the CDR3, is DGGITQSPKYLFRKEGQNVTLSCEQNLNHDAMYWYRQDPGQGLRLIYYSQIVNDFQKGDIAEGYSVSREKKESFPLTVTSAQKNPTAFYLCASSMRRANTEAFFGQGTRLTVV.

This clonotype was detected a few times. V and J are TRBV2 and TRBJ1-1; D gene ambiguous. V shed 7 bases and J shed 4 bases, with 16 bases lying between them. CDR3 size: 14 residues. The V gene's germline CDR1 is SNHLY and CDR2 FYNNEI. CDR3 loop: CASIQEAWGTEAFF. The CDR3 coding sequence is TGTGCCAGCATCCAGGAAGCCTGGGGCACTGAAGCTTTCTTT. Complete variable domain (other parts from reference TRBV2 and TRBJ1-1): EPEVTQTPSHQVTQMGQEVILRCVPISNHLYFYWYRQILGQKVEFLVSFYNNEISEKSEIFDDQFSVERPDGSNFTLKIRSTKLEDSAMYFCASIQEAWGTEAFFGQGTRLTVV.

This clonotype was recorded at least ten times. V gene TRBV7-2 combines with J gene TRBJ2-5, with D possibly TRBD1 on 6 matching bases. CDR1 and CDR2 (germline): SGHTA, FQGNSA. This CDR3 spans 13 amino acids. The V and J ends lost 5 bases and 13 bases respectively, with 20 bases between them. The CDR3 loop is CASSPGVSGVVYF. Here the CDR3 DNA reads TGTGCCAGCAGCCCAGGGGTCTCCGGGGTGGTGTACTTC.

This clonotype occurred a few times. The rearrangement joins TRBV7-6 to TRBJ2-4, with 7 bases aligning to TRBD2. Looked up from germline, CDR1 is SGHVS and CDR2 is FNYEAQ. The CDR3 is made up of 18 amino acids. The trim removed 1 base at V and 0 bases at J, leaving 9 bases unmatched. CDR3 nucleotide sequence: TGTGCCAGCAGCTTAGTTCCGGCTAGCGGCCTAGCCAAAAACATTCAGTACTTC. Its translation is CASSLVPASGLAKNIQYF.

This clonotype was recorded at least ten times. This chain connects TRBV7-2 to TRBJ2-7; tentative D call: TRBD1 (6 bases). Trimming shortened V by 5 bases and J by 6 bases, and 11 bases separated the two germline ends. Germline CDR1 is SGHTA and CDR2 is FQGNSA. The CDR3 has 12 amino acids. The CDR3 loop is CASSVTGSEQYF. CDR3 coding DNA: TGTGCCAGCAGCGTCACAGGGAGCGAGCAGTACTTC.

This clonotype occurred many times. The chain has TRBV20-1 and TRBJ2-7, with unresolved D. The germline V gene encodes CDR1 DFQATT and CDR2 SNEGSKA (reference sequence). This CDR3 spans 11 amino acids. V lost 5 bases and J lost 6, with 11 bases in between. Here the CDR3 DNA reads TGCAGTGCTGTTAAGGGTGGCGAGCAGTACTTC. It codes for CSAVKGGEQYF.